Presented here are 20 T cell receptor beta chains from one specimen sequenced in a study of response to subunit inactivated influenza vaccine. TCRdb used MiXCR to reprocess the RT-PCR reads, holding one entry per CDR3 protein. The table lists hundreds of thousands of distinct CDR3 sequences, 15% to 18% of them singletons. Here the sequenced sample was PBMCs from blood, taken 11 to 12 days after vaccination. The receptors come from a man between 50 and 59 years old who received an inactivated influenza vaccine.

CDR3: CASSQDAGEAIEQYF. DNA of the CDR3: TGCGCCAGCAGCCAAGACGCAGGGGAGGCTATTGAGCAGTACTTC. The V gene is TRBV4-1, the J gene TRBJ2-7, with D perhaps being TRBD1 or TRBD2 (6 bases each). V lost 0 bases, J lost 7 bases, and 16 bases lay in between. There are 15 residues in the CDR3. The germline CDR1 and CDR2 sequences are MGHRA and YSYEKL.

The chain is built from TRBV7-9 and TRBJ2-1; the D gene is possibly TRBD2 (5 bases). The CDR3 runs to 13 residues. CDR1 and CDR2 (germline): SEHNR, FQNEAQ (reference sequence). Trimming removed 0 bases at V and 7 bases at J, with 7 bases between. The CDR3 DNA sequence: TGTGCCAGCAGCTTAGCGACTAAAAATGAGCAGTTCTTC. This encodes CASSLATKNEQFF.

The chain couples TRBV2 to TRBJ2-1; no reliable D call. Trimming shortened V by 6 bases and J by 4 bases, and 10 bases separated the two germline ends. This CDR3 spans 13 amino acids. Germline V CDR1 and CDR2: SNHLY, FYNNEI. The CDR3 DNA is TGTGCCAGCAGCCAAAACTGGTACAATGAGCAGTTCTTC. This translates into CASSQNWYNEQFF.

This clonotype was counted between two and nine times. The chain links TRBV5-1 to TRBJ1-1; 10 bases map to TRBD1. The V and J ends lost 3 bases and 5 bases, in that order; junction bases with no gene match: 4. Germline V gene lookup returns CDR1 SGHRS and CDR2 YFSETQ. The CDR3 is 14 residues long. Written as DNA, the CDR3 is TGCGCCAGCAGCTACGGGACAGGGGATACTGAAGCTTTCTTT. Protein sequence: CASSYGTGDTEAFF. The full variable domain, with the rest looked up from reference TRBV5-1 and TRBJ1-1, is KAGVTQTPRYLIKTRGQQVTLSCSPISGHRSVSWYQQTPGQGLQFLFEYFSETQRNKGNFPGRFSGRQFSNSRSEMNVSTLELGDSALYLCASSYGTGDTEAFFGQGTRLTVV.

This clonotype appeared a few times. The chain joins TRBV6-5 to TRBJ1-1, with a possible D match to TRBD1 (6 bases). Germline V CDR1 and CDR2: MNHEY, SVGAGI. The CDR3 loop spans 12 amino acids. The CDR3 DNA is TGTGTGCCGGGACAACCGAACACTGAAGCTTTCTTT. Its translation is CVPGQPNTEAFF.

V is TRBV9 and J is TRBJ2-6; D is undetermined. The germline gives CDR1 SGDLS, CDR2 YYNGEE. The V gene lost 2 bases and the J gene lost 3 bases, with 12 bases spanning the gap. This CDR3 spans 16 amino acids. The CDR3 bases are TGTGCCAGCAGCGTGAGTCATGGGAATGGGGCCAACGTCCTGACTTTC. Residues: CASSVSHGNGANVLTF.

There are a few counts of this clonotype. The chain links TRBV14 to TRBJ2-7, with 9 positions matching TRBD1. This CDR3 has 21 amino acids. The trim removed 4 bases at V and 0 bases at J, leaving 22 bases unmatched. Per germline, CDR1 SGHDN and CDR2 FVKESK. CDR3 loop: CASSLLSTRRTGATSSYEQYF. CDR3 nucleotides: TGTGCCAGCAGCCTACTCTCCACCCGGAGGACAGGGGCCACTAGCTCCTACGAGCAGTACTTC. The full variable domain, rest sourced from reference TRBV14 and TRBJ2-7, is EAGVTQFPSHSVIEKGQTVTLRCDPISGHDNLYWYRRVMGKEIKFLLHFVKESKQDESGMPNNRFLAERTGGTYSTLKVQPAELEDSGVYFCASSLLSTRRTGATSSYEQYFGPGTRLTVT.

In this sample, this clonotype turned up a few times. The rearrangement uses TRBV3-1 and TRBJ2-1; 7 bases line up with TRBD2. J was trimmed by 7 bases and V by 4 bases; bases with no gene match: 13. CDR3 length: 16 amino acids. Germline V gene lookup returns CDR1 LGHDT and CDR2 YNNKEL (reference sequence). CDR3 sequence (DNA): TGTGCCAGCAGCCGCTTGGGGGGGGAGGGGAGAAATGAGCAGTTCTTC. Translation: CASSRLGGEGRNEQFF.

In its sample, this clonotype was seen a few times. The chain is built from TRBV12-3 or TRBV12-4 and TRBJ1-3, with a tentative D call TRBD1 (6 bases). This CDR3 has 13 amino acids. The V end lost 5 bases, the J end lost 9 bases, and 14 bases lay between the germline ends. The CDR3 reads CASSPGGLPTIYF. CDR3 nucleotides: TGTGCCAGCAGTCCCGGGGGCTTACCCACCATATATTTT.

A few counts support this clonotype. The gene calls are TRBV20-1 and TRBJ2-1, with 8 nucleotides matching TRBD2. The CDR3 has 13 residues. Unmatched junction bases numbered 6, after V lost 5 bases and J lost 6 bases. CDR1 is DFQATT, CDR2 SNEGSKA, per germline (reference sequence). In DNA form, the CDR3 reads TGCAGTGCTCCGGGGGGGCCGGGCAATGAGCAGTTCTTC. Translated, it gives CSAPGGPGNEQFF.

This clonotype appeared many times. The chain recombines TRBV4-1 with TRBJ1-4; a weak D match, TRBD1 (5 bases). The V end lost 7 bases, the J end lost 7 bases, and 19 bases lay between the germline ends. CDR3 length equals 15 residues. Germline V lookup: CDR1 MGHRA, CDR2 YSYEKL. The CDR3 loop reads CASTVSRGSGEKLFF. The CDR3 nucleotides are TGCGCCAGCACCGTCTCTAGGGGATCGGGTGAAAAACTGTTTTTT.

The sample holds a few counts of this clonotype. The chain couples TRBV5-6 to TRBJ2-7, with D possibly TRBD1 on 6 matching bases. Per germline, CDR1 SGHDT and CDR2 YYEEEE. CDR3 size: 14 residues. Deletions cut 1 base from V and 2 bases from J, with 10 bases between. CDR3 bases: TGTGCCAGCAGCTTGCGGGACATAGCCTACGAGCAGTACTTC. Translating gives CASSLRDIAYEQYF.

This clonotype was counted only a few times. The chain recombines TRBV20-1 with TRBJ2-7, with a weak D call TRBD1 (6 bases). Germline CDR1 reads DFQATT; CDR2 reads SNEGSKA (reference sequence). This CDR3 has 12 amino acids. The ends were cut back, 7 bases at V and 2 bases at J, with 12 bases in the middle. Written as DNA, the CDR3 is TGCAGTGTTCCGGGACACACCTACGAGCAGTACTTC. It translates to CSVPGHTYEQYF.

The chain couples TRBV6-5 to TRBJ2-1; 9 positions agree with TRBD1. This CDR3 contains 17 residues. Trimming took 6 bases from V and 4 from J; bases not matched to a gene: 13. The germline gives CDR1 MNHEY, CDR2 SVGAGI. The DNA for the CDR3 is TGTGCCAGCAGGATTACTCCCGGGACAGGGTGGTACAATGAGCAGTTCTTC. Translation gives CASRITPGTGWYNEQFF.

This chain connects TRBV12-3 or TRBV12-4 to TRBJ1-2; D remains ambiguous. This CDR3 region has 13 residues. V shed 2 bases and J shed 6 bases, with 10 bases lying between them. CDR3 nucleotide sequence: TGTGCCAGCAGTTTAACAAATCCCAATGGCTACACCTTC. This gives the protein CASSLTNPNGYTF.

The table lists this clonotype with many counts. This rearrangement joins TRBV5-1 to TRBJ2-5; TRBD2 might be the D (5 bases). This CDR3 comprises 14 residues. Germline-derived CDR1 and CDR2 are SGHRS and YFSETQ. Trimming removed 2 bases from V and 0 bases from J, with 8 bases in between. CDR3 amino acids: CASSFGLDQETQYF. CDR3 in DNA: TGCGCCAGCAGCTTCGGACTTGACCAAGAGACCCAGTACTTC. Filled out from reference TRBV5-1 and TRBJ2-5, the complete variable domain reads KAGVTQTPRYLIKTRGQQVTLSCSPISGHRSVSWYQQTPGQGLQFLFEYFSETQRNKGNFPGRFSGRQFSNSRSEMNVSTLELGDSALYLCASSFGLDQETQYFGPGTRLLVL.

The chain carries TRBV7-9 and TRBJ2-7, with D possibly matching TRBD2 (5 bases). Germline CDR1 SEHNR, CDR2 FQNEAQ (reference sequence). Between the trimmed V and J ends, which lost 5 bases and 0 bases, there was a span of 11 bases. This CDR3 is 14 amino acids long. CDR3 in amino acids: CASSATSISYEQYF. The CDR3 DNA is TGTGCCAGCAGCGCCACTAGTATCTCCTACGAGCAGTACTTC.

CDR3 nucleotides: TGTGCCAGCAGCTTCCCCCCGGCCGGGACTAGCGGGGGTCGTCGCACAGATACGCAGTATTTT. This translates into CASSFPPAGTSGGRRTDTQYF. The chain recombines TRBV11-2 with TRBJ2-3; TRBD2 matches 14 bases. CDR1 is SGHAT, CDR2 FQNNGV, per germline. Germline trimming cut 3 bases from V and 1 base from J; bases unmatched to any gene: 15. The CDR3 is made up of 21 amino acids.

V is TRBV5-5 and J is TRBJ2-5, with 10 bases identical to TRBD2. Per germline, CDR1 SGHKS and CDR2 YYEKEE (reference sequence). The CDR3 consists of 15 residues. Trimming cost V 4 bases and J 5 bases; bases outside gene matches: 8. The CDR3 sequence: CASSPGTSASETQYF. CDR3 in DNA: TGTGCCAGCAGCCCCGGGACTAGCGCGTCCGAGACCCAGTACTTC.

V usage is TRBV2 and J usage is TRBJ2-7; D is unclear. Per germline, CDR1 SNHLY and CDR2 FYNNEI. This CDR3 comprises 13 residues. Trimming took 2 bases from V and 4 from J, leaving 9 bases between them. The CDR3 sequence: CASSEFWRYEQYF. The CDR3 DNA reads TGTGCCAGCAGTGAATTTTGGCGATACGAGCAGTACTTC.